These 21 T cell receptor beta chains came from one sample sequenced in a study of cytomegalovirus exposure and HLA in healthy donors. The PCR employed 60 Vbeta primers together with 13 Jbeta primers. The protocol was immunoSEQ multiplex PCR, while the TCRdb copy is restricted to in-frame clones and leaves out a portion. The sample consists of 90,000 to 120,000 clones, less than 80% of them appearing once. The sequenced sample consisted of PBMCs. These receptors came from a man younger than 40 in good health and CMV-seronegative.

This clone came up once. This chain connects TRBV19 to TRBJ1-2, with D perhaps TRBD1 (6 bases). Germline V gene lookup returns CDR1 LNHDA and CDR2 SQIVND (reference sequence). V gave up 3 bases and J gave up 8 bases, with 7 bases separating them. The CDR3 spans 11 residues. The chain's CDR3 is CASSIGGGYTF. The CDR3 nucleotides are TGTGCCAGTAGTATTGGGGGCGGCTACACCTTC.

The chain links TRBV29-1 to TRBJ2-5; TRBD2 aligns across 9 bases. With the DNA end fitting TRBJ2-7 better, the J assignment may be wrong. Germline V gene data show CDR1 as SQVTM and CDR2 as ANQGSEA. The CDR3 is made up of 14 amino acids. The CDR3 DNA reads as TGCAGCGTTGAACTAGCGGGATCGTCCTACGAGCAGTACTTC. Amino acid sequence: CSVELAGSSYEQYF.

This rearrangement joins TRBV29-1 to TRBJ2-5, with D tentatively TRBD1 (8 bases). The J call is in doubt because the DNA end fits TRBJ2-7 better. The CDR3 covers 14 residues. Germline assignment: CDR1 SQVTM and CDR2 ANQGSEA. This CDR3 is CSVGGGQAAYEQYF. CDR3 bases: TGCAGCGTGGGGGGGGGACAGGCCGCCTACGAGCAGTACTTC.

The rearrangement uses TRBV27 and TRBJ1-1, with D possibly matching TRBD1 (6 bases). This CDR3 spans 15 amino acids. The ends were cut back, 0 bases at V and 0 bases at J, with 8 bases in the middle. CDR1 and CDR2 from the germline V gene are MNHEY and SMNVEV (reference sequence). CDR3 DNA: TGTGCCAGCAGTTTATCGAGGACAGTGAACACTGAAGCTTTCTTT. Its translation: CASSLSRTVNTEAFF.

The chain carries TRBV9 and TRBJ2-7; 8 bases are shared with TRBD2. CDR3 length: 12 amino acids. Germline V gives CDR1 SGDLS, CDR2 YYNGEE. V lost 3 bases and J lost 6; bases outside the gene matches: 2. CDR3 residues: CASSGLASEQYF. CDR3 nucleotides: TGTGCCAGCAGCGGACTAGCGTCCGAGCAGTACTTC.

The CDR3 nucleotides read TGTGCCAGCAGCTTATGGTCTAGCGGGAGGGCCAGGACCTACGAGCAGTACTTC. It encodes CASSLWSSGRARTYEQYF. The rearrangement links TRBV13 to TRBJ2-7, with 12 bases lining up with TRBD2. Germline CDR1 and CDR2: PRHDT and FYEKMQ (reference sequence). CDR3 length: 18 residues. The J segment lost 2 bases and the V segment lost 2 bases, leaving 10 bases of the junction unmatched.

The chain has TRBV10-3 and TRBJ1-1; 7 bases agree with TRBD1. CDR1 ENHRY and CDR2 SYGVKD come from the germline V gene. The J segment lost 3 bases and the V segment lost 10 bases, leaving 11 bases of the junction unmatched. The CDR3 loop spans 14 amino acids. The CDR3: CATTTTGADTEAFF. In DNA form, the CDR3 reads TGTGCCACAACAACCACAGGGGCGGACACTGAAGCTTTCTTT.

This clone was seen a few times. This chain connects TRBV5-1 to TRBJ2-7; a weak D match, TRBD2 (6 bases). The germline V and J ends were trimmed by 4 bases and 7 bases, with 18 bases remaining between them. The CDR3 consists of 14 residues. Germline assignment: CDR1 SGHRS and CDR2 YFSETQ. CDR3: CASSPEGRRGEQYF. The CDR3 DNA sequence: TGCGCCAGCAGCCCGGAGGGACGAAGGGGTGAGCAGTACTTC. Looking up the rest from reference TRBV5-1 and TRBJ2-7 gives the full variable domain: KAGVTQTPRYLIKTRGQQVTLSCSPISGHRSVSWYQQTPGQGLQFLFEYFSETQRNKGNFPGRFSGRQFSNSRSEMNVSTLELGDSALYLCASSPEGRRGEQYFGPGTRLTVT.

J is TRBJ2-5 and V is TRBV10-3; TRBD1 might be the D (5 bases). V lost 6 bases and J lost 0, with 5 bases in between. Germline values: CDR1 ENHRY, CDR2 SYGVKD. The CDR3 spans 12 residues. In DNA, the CDR3 is TGTGCCATCAGGGACAACCAAGAGACCCAGTACTTC. Its translation is CAIRDNQETQYF.

The chain combines TRBV30 with TRBJ2-7, with D tentatively TRBD2 (5 bases). V lost 0 bases to trimming and J lost 6 bases, with 9 bases between them. The CDR3 consists of 12 residues. Germline-derived CDR1 and CDR2 are GTSNPN and SVGIG (reference sequence). CDR3: CAWSVRGREQYF. The CDR3 DNA reads TGTGCCTGGAGTGTACGGGGTCGCGAGCAGTACTTC.

The chain joins TRBV6-6 to TRBJ2-5, with D perhaps matching TRBD1 (5 bases). This CDR3 is 13 amino acids long. Trimming removed 1 base at V and 5 bases at J, with 8 bases between. Germline CDR1 reads MNHNY; CDR2 reads SVGAGI (reference sequence). CDR3 loop: CASSYYQGETQYF. Here the CDR3 DNA reads TGTGCCAGCAGTTACTACCAGGGCGAGACCCAGTACTTC.

The V gene is TRBV28, the J gene TRBJ1-2; 10 bases are shared with TRBD1. The germline CDR1 and CDR2 sequences are MDHEN and SYDVKM. Unmatched junction bases numbered 6, after V lost 5 bases and J lost 3 bases. The CDR3 contains 15 residues. The CDR3 coding sequence is TGTGCCAGCAGTCTCCAGACAGGGGGCGACTATGGCTACACCTTC. It codes for CASSLQTGGDYGYTF.

V and J are TRBV28 and TRBJ1-2; D is possibly TRBD1 (6 bases). Germline lookup yields CDR1 MDHEN and CDR2 SYDVKM. The CDR3 loop spans 14 amino acids. The V gene lost 6 bases and the J gene lost 7 bases, with 18 bases spanning the gap. The CDR3 DNA follows: TGTGCCAGCAGCTTCTGGCGGGGGCATTGTGGCTACACCTTC. This sequence encodes CASSFWRGHCGYTF.

This clone was observed a handful of times. The V and J genes are TRBV5-1 and TRBJ2-6; D may be TRBD2 (5 bases). The CDR3 is made up of 15 amino acids. The V gene lost 4 bases and the J gene lost 0 bases, with 8 bases spanning the gap. Germline V gene lookup returns CDR1 SGHRS and CDR2 YFSETQ. CDR3 DNA sequence: TGCGCCAGCAGCCCGGGGTCCTCTGGGGCCAACGTCCTGACTTTC. Translation gives CASSPGSSGANVLTF.

The chain carries TRBV5-1 and TRBJ2-6; TRBD1 might be the D (5 bases). Germline CDR1 reads SGHRS; CDR2 reads YFSETQ. The CDR3 covers 13 residues. Trimming pared 7 bases from V and 2 bases from J, leaving 7 bases between. The CDR3 protein is CASRTPGANVLTF. The DNA of the CDR3 is TGCGCCAGCCGGACACCTGGGGCCAACGTCCTGACTTTC.

Only a few counts were recorded for this clone. This chain connects TRBV21-1 to TRBJ2-5; TRBD1, the table's D call, was not compared with the DNA. TRBV21-1 is described as a pseudogene. CDR3 length equals 17 residues. DNA for the CDR3: TGTGCCAGCAGCAATGACCGGGACAGGGGCATTGGGGGGACCCAGTACTTC. Encoded protein: CASSNDRDRGIGGTQYF.

The chain uses TRBV5-1 and TRBJ2-7; D not certain. Trimming shortened V by 0 bases and J by 3 bases, and 16 bases separated the two germline ends. The CDR3 runs 16 residues. Germline V CDR1 and CDR2: SGHRS, YFSETQ. DNA for the CDR3: TGCGCCAGCAGCTTGGTGGTAAGTTCGTCGGGCTACGAGCAGTACTTC. As protein: CASSLVVSSSGYEQYF.

The chain joins TRBV28 to TRBJ2-3, with D maybe TRBD2 (5 bases). V was cut by 9 bases and J by 0 bases, with 28 bases left in between. Germline V gives CDR1 MDHEN, CDR2 SYDVKM. CDR3 length: 19 amino acids. Here the CDR3 reads CARPLNFVGAVTSTDTQYF. CDR3 DNA sequence: TGTGCCAGGCCGCTAAACTTTGTCGGAGCGGTGACTAGCACAGATACGCAGTATTTT.

J is TRBJ2-1 and V is TRBV18; possibly TRBD1 for D (6 bases). V gave up 3 bases and J gave up 10 bases, with 10 bases separating them. Germline-derived CDR1 and CDR2 are KGHSH and LQKENI. The CDR3 is made up of 12 amino acids. The chain's CDR3 is CASSPDRREQFF. Written as DNA, the CDR3 is TGTGCCAGCTCACCTGACAGGAGAGAGCAGTTCTTC.

This chain connects TRBV25-1 to TRBJ2-5; D is undetermined. The CDR3 totals 11 residues. V shed 7 bases and J shed 11 bases, with 14 bases lying between them. Germline-derived CDR1 and CDR2 are MGHDK and SYGVNS. The CDR3 spells CASTAIVEQYF. The DNA for the CDR3 is TGTGCCAGCACTGCGATTGTGGAGCAGTACTTC.

The chain has TRBV11-2 and TRBJ1-3, with D perhaps TRBD1 (5 bases). CDR3 length: 15 amino acids. CDR1 and CDR2 from the germline V gene are SGHAT and FQNNGV. Trimming cost V 0 bases and J 4 bases, with 10 bases left between them. CDR3: CASSLDRDRGNTIYF. For the CDR3, the DNA is TGTGCCAGCAGCTTAGACAGGGATAGAGGAAACACCATATATTTT.